These T cell receptor beta chains were read from a single sample in a study of T cell clusters in autoimmune cytopenias. With the multiplex PCR reads reprocessed, TCRdb shows one record per CDR3 protein and no DNA. This sample carries some 15,000 distinct CDR3 sequences, with around 2% going to the ten biggest clones. Sequenced input: peripheral blood. These receptors were obtained from a human donor with an autoimmune cytopenia or autoimmune hepatitis (not recorded which). Each CDR3 is given with its conserved first and last residue. Expanded clones get a size class; other rows say once, few or many, or leave the size out.

cdr3_aa | j_call | clone_size | v_call
CSARDLAAGQSPLHF | TRBJ1-6 | - | TRBV20-1
CASRPGTGFYGYTF | TRBJ1-2 | - | TRBV6-5
CATRDRATSNYGYTF | TRBJ1-2 | - | TRBV10-3
CASSRQDFGEQFF | TRBJ2-1 | - | TRBV27
CATRGRFRDRGPYEQYF | TRBJ2-7 | - | TRBV27
CASSPGPLQETQYF | TRBJ2-5 | - | TRBV12-3/TRBV12-4
CSVPLGTGELFF | TRBJ2-2 | medium-sized | TRBV29-1
CASSLSPWAEREQYF | TRBJ2-7 | - | TRBV5-4
CASTSGRSYNEQFF | TRBJ2-1 | - | TRBV12-3/TRBV12-4
CASSYLRGQPQHF | TRBJ1-5 | - | TRBV6-5
CASSPTGTAKTGELFF | TRBJ2-2 | medium-sized | TRBV18
CASSIGAGTGELFF | TRBJ2-2 | medium-sized | TRBV19
CASSRGEYNEQFF | TRBJ2-1 | - | TRBV6-4
CASSRLAGAYNEQFF | TRBJ2-1 | - | TRBV6-1
CASSVGAGGEQYF | TRBJ2-7 | - | TRBV6-2/TRBV6-3
CASSTPLAPDTQYF | TRBJ2-3 | medium-sized | TRBV19
CASTVGPMNTEAFF | TRBJ1-1 | - | TRBV19
CATSRRKTGRETQYF | TRBJ2-5 | - | TRBV15
CASTRGLGPESDTQYF | TRBJ2-3 | - | TRBV5-4
CASSHGGWWTPNTGELFF | TRBJ2-2 | - | TRBV12-3/TRBV12-4
CATGQGSDTGELFF | TRBJ2-2 | - | TRBV12-3/TRBV12-4
CASSRMTGAAYEQYF | TRBJ2-7 | - | TRBV11-1
CASSLGFAGSYQETQYF | TRBJ2-5 | - | TRBV5-1
CASRDGESSYEQYF | TRBJ2-7 | - | TRBV5-4
CASSHRQGARGNTIYF | TRBJ1-3 | - | TRBV6-6
CASSPGTKNSPLHF | TRBJ1-6 | - | TRBV27
CSVRGIQDPYGYTF | TRBJ1-2 | - | TRBV29-1
CASSRSGLAGPTGELFF | TRBJ2-2 | - | TRBV6-5
CASSEISGGAVHPDTQYF | TRBJ2-3 | - | TRBV6-5
CASSLVRGRGGTDTQYF | TRBJ2-3 | - | TRBV5-1
CASSLWGLETQYF | TRBJ2-5 | - | TRBV12-3/TRBV12-4
CASSIDLLRIAFF | TRBJ1-1 | - | TRBV19
CASSLVGGGGNTIYF | TRBJ1-3 | - | TRBV7-2
CASSSRVGTGYGYTF | TRBJ1-2 | - | TRBV7-9
CAIAGTGEQDTQYF | TRBJ2-3 | - | TRBV10-3
CASSLGTSAYNEQFF | TRBJ2-1 | medium-sized | TRBV27
CASSITQGSGYTF | TRBJ1-2 | - | TRBV19
CSESSGGGETQYF | TRBJ2-5 | medium-sized | TRBV29-1
CAWSVLERTDTQYF | TRBJ2-3 | - | TRBV30
CASSPGRIGDQPQHF | TRBJ1-5 | - | TRBV18
CASSPPGVREQFF | TRBJ2-1 | medium-sized | TRBV18